Listed here are 17 T cell receptor beta chains from one sample, sequenced in a study of tumor-infiltrating lymphocytes in glioblastoma multiforme. TCR beta libraries were built from RNA through three nested multiplex PCR rounds using modified ARM-PCR. TCRdb independently ran MiXCR on the multiplex PCR reads; one entry per CDR3 protein. The sample contains some 15,000 distinct CDR3 sequences, more than 65% of which appear only once. Sequenced input: brain tumor tissue. The receptors shown here come from a male donor with glioblastoma.

This clonotype was counted once. The rearrangement uses TRBV12-3 or TRBV12-4 and TRBJ2-1, with D tentatively TRBD1 or TRBD2 (5 bases each). V dropped 3 bases and J dropped 8 bases, with 14 bases sitting between them. The CDR3 extends over 14 amino acids. The CDR3 reads CASSFEEGWDEQFF. The CDR3 nucleotides are TGTGCCAGCAGTTTTGAAGAGGGGTGGGATGAGCAGTTCTTC.

This CDR3 is CASSSQIKNYEQYF. The DNA of the CDR3 is TGTGCCAGCAGTTCCCAAATTAAAAACTACGAGCAGTACTTC. This sequence joins TRBV6-2 or TRBV6-3 and TRBJ2-7; D ambiguous. The CDR3 is 14 residues long. From germline, CDR1 is MNHEY and CDR2 SVGEGT. Trimming took off 4 bases at V and 3 bases at J, with 13 bases between the two ends.

This sequence joins TRBV20-1 and TRBJ2-7; perhaps D is TRBD1 or TRBD2 (7 bases each). Germline loops: CDR1 DFQATT, CDR2 SNEGSKA (reference sequence). Trimming pared 7 bases from V and 10 bases from J, leaving 32 bases between. The CDR3 is 16 residues long. This CDR3 reads CSVINPGGGGQYVQYF. In DNA, the CDR3 is TGCAGTGTCATAAACCCAGGGGGAGGGGGGCAGTACGTACAGTACTTC.

As concerns this clonotype: This may come from a read error, since a much larger clone is one base off. The gene calls are TRBV21-1 and TRBJ2-3; TRBD1 was called by the table and not checked on the DNA. TRBV21-1 is a recognized pseudogene. The CDR3 is made up of 14 amino acids. The CDR3 DNA is TGTGCCAGCAGCATACAGGCCACCACAGATACGCAGTATTTT. Translated: CASSIQATTDTQYF.

By share, this clonotype counts as large. The chain joins TRBV11-3 to TRBJ1-1; 11 positions agree with TRBD1. Trimming removed 4 bases from V and 3 bases from J; junction bases left unmatched: 1. The CDR3 extends over 14 amino acids. Germline CDR1 and CDR2: SGHNT and YENEEA. The CDR3 DNA sequence: TGTGCCAGCAGCTCGGGACAGGGGGACACTGAAGCTTTCTTT. Protein product: CASSSGQGDTEAFF.

The V gene is TRBV20-1, the J gene TRBJ1-2, with D possibly matching TRBD1 (6 bases). Trimming took off 2 bases at V and 0 bases at J, with 13 bases between the two ends. Germline V lookup: CDR1 DFQATT, CDR2 SNEGSKA (reference sequence). This CDR3 has 15 amino acids. CDR3 protein: CSARLGGSTNYGYTF. Written as DNA, the CDR3 is TGCAGTGCTAGACTGGGGGGCTCAACTAACTATGGCTACACCTTC.

This clonotype was recorded only once. The junction differs from germline at one of its ends, possibly a read error. This chain uses TRBV5-1 with TRBJ2-3; D might be TRBD2 (6 bases). The CDR3 sequence is 16 residues long. Germline V gene lookup returns CDR1 SGHRS and CDR2 YFSETQ. The CDR3, as DNA: TGCGCCAGCAGGTCCTCCCGAGCGGGCCGCACAGATACGCAGTATTTC. Protein: CASRSSRAGRTDTQYF. The full variable domain, rest sourced from reference TRBV5-1 and TRBJ2-3, is KAGVTQTPRYLIKTRGQQVTLSCSPISGHRSVSWYQQTPGQGLQFLFEYFSETQRNKGNFPGRFSGRQFSNSRSEMNVSTLELGDSALYLCASRSSRAGRTDTQYFGPGTRLTVL.

The rearrangement links TRBV11-2 to TRBJ2-5, with D perhaps assigned TRBD1 or TRBD2 (5 bases each). The germline gives CDR1 SGHAT, CDR2 FQNNGV. The CDR3 is 16 residues long. The ends were cut back, 1 base at V and 5 bases at J, with 17 bases in the middle. The CDR3 loop is CASSLAGTTRRETQYF. CDR3 bases: TGTGCCAGCAGCTTAGCGGGGACGACCAGGAGGGAGACCCAGTACTTC.

This chain connects TRBV6-1 to TRBJ1-2, with D unclear. The CDR3 contains 11 residues. Germline CDR1 is MNHNS and CDR2 is SASEGT. The ends were cut back, 4 bases at V and 7 bases at J, with 7 bases in the middle. The CDR3 DNA sequence: TGTGCCAGCAGTGTGGAGTGTGGCTACACCTTC. Residues: CASSVECGYTF.

This clonotype was found many times. The chain links TRBV2 to TRBJ2-7; possible D gene TRBD1, 7 bases. The CDR3 spans 12 residues. With 8 bases removed from V and 2 bases from J, the gap between germline ends came to 10 bases. Germline CDR1 and CDR2: SNHLY and FYNNEI. CDR3 in amino acids: CASGGTAYEQYF. The CDR3 DNA reads TGTGCCAGCGGGGGGACAGCCTACGAGCAGTACTTC.

The chain combines TRBV11-2 with TRBJ2-3; no clear D. CDR3 length: 14 amino acids. V was pared by 1 base and J by 2 bases, with 7 bases between. Germline V gives CDR1 SGHAT, CDR2 FQNNGV. CDR3 sequence: CASSLARSTDTQYF. The CDR3 DNA is TGTGCCAGCAGCTTAGCCCGATCCACAGATACGCAGTATTTT.

J is TRBJ2-7 and V is TRBV5-1; 8 bases are shared with TRBD2. This CDR3 has 14 amino acids. V dropped 6 bases and J dropped 2; count of bases not matched to a gene: 7. Germline values: CDR1 SGHRS, CDR2 YFSETQ. The CDR3 DNA reads as TGCGCCAGCAACTCAAGCGGGGGAGCCTACGAGCAGTACTTC. Protein: CASNSSGGAYEQYF.

This clonotype was seen just once. V gene TRBV29-1 combines with J gene TRBJ2-2; perhaps TRBD2 as D (5 bases). This CDR3 is built from 13 residues. Germline lookup yields CDR1 SQVTM and CDR2 ANQGSEA. CDR3 sequence reads: CIASLEVDGELFF. Written as DNA, the CDR3 is TGCATCGCATCTTTGGAGGTTGACGGGGAGCTGTTTTTT.

Comment on this clonotype: Compared with germline, one end of the junction differs, possibly owing to a read error. The J gene is TRBJ2-5, the V gene TRBV4-1; D remains ambiguous. Germline CDR1 MGHRA, CDR2 YSYEKL. The CDR3 totals 13 residues. The chain's CDR3 is CAGSQIHSLDQCF. CDR3 nucleotide sequence: TGCGCCGGCAGCCAAATACATAGTTTGGACCAATGCTTC.

For this clonotype: The CDR3 ends on some other residue instead of the conserved phenylalanine or tryptophan, so this is likely a read error. The V and J genes are TRBV20-1 and TRBJ2-3, with TRBD1 matching over 10 bases. The V segment lost 3 bases and the J segment 0 bases; nucleotides outside the gene matches: 12. This CDR3 comprises 18 residues. CDR1 is DFQATT and CDR2 is SNEGSKA in the germline V gene (reference sequence). DNA for the CDR3: TGCAGTGCTAGTGGGACAGGGGCGATAGAAACTAGCACAGATACGCAGTATCTT. It encodes CSASGTGAIETSTDTQYL.

Concerning this clonotype: A read error may explain this, as a much larger clone is one base away. This likely comes from a read error, as the CDR3 has no conserved phenylalanine or tryptophan at its end. The chain links TRBV13 to TRBJ1-2; 8 bases map to TRBD1. CDR3 length equals 18 residues. Germline loops: CDR1 PRHDT, CDR2 FYEKMQ (reference sequence). CDR3 bases: TGTGTCAGCAGGCAAACCTTCAGGGGGCCAGAGTATAATAGAGGCTACACCTCC. Protein: CVSRQTFRGPEYNRGYTS.

The chain is built from TRBV30 and TRBJ2-1; D is uncertain. V was cut by 1 base and J by 12 bases, with 13 bases left in between. Germline assignment: CDR1 GTSNPN and CDR2 SVGIG (reference sequence). The CDR3 contains 12 residues. The CDR3 coding sequence is TGTGCCTGGAGTGCACGTGGATTGGTGCAGTTCTTC. Encoded protein: CAWSARGLVQFF.